This TCR beta chain was captured by sequencing in a study of T cells after yellow fever vaccination. MiXCR, run by TCRdb on the 5' RACE reads, gives a single entry per CDR3 protein. The sample comprises about 550,000 distinct CDR3 sequences, roughly 19% of which are singletons, and 13% to 15% rests with the top ten. Germline assignment: CDR1 MNHEY and CDR2 SMNVEV (reference sequence). V shed 3 bases and J shed 3 bases, with 12 bases lying between them. The CDR3 length is 16 residues. The specimen was PBMCs, collected 15 days after the yellow fever booster vaccination. The gene calls are TRBV27 and TRBJ2-6; D perhaps matches TRBD1 (7 bases). The sequence derives from a man aged 25-40 years who received the YFV17D yellow fever vaccine. This CDR3 reads CASSLEGAFGANVLTF. The CDR3 bases are TGTGCCAGCAGTTTGGAGGGGGCCTTTGGGGCCAACGTCCTGACTTTC.